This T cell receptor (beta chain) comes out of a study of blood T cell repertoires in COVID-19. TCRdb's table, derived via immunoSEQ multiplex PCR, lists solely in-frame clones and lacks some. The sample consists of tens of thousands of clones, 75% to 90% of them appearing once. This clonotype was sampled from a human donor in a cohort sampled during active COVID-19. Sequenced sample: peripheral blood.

The CDR3 protein is CASSEQGRMNTEAFF. The CDR3 DNA is TGTGCCAGCAGTGAACAGGGCCGGATGAACACTGAAGCTTTCTTT. V gene TRBV6-1 combines with J gene TRBJ1-1, with D maybe TRBD1 (5 bases). Germline CDR1 and CDR2: MNHNS and SASEGT. The CDR3 loop spans 15 amino acids. Trimming pared 2 bases from V and 0 bases from J, leaving 10 bases between.